Each of the 9 T cell receptor beta chains below was sequenced from the same sample in a study of shared clonotypes between healthy human individuals (dated by TCRdb to the early 2020s). Receptor libraries were prepared by the immunoSEQ multiplex PCR assay. TCRdb took over this immuneACCESS table, retaining in-frame rearrangements with V and J assigned. Such tables are incomplete; in checked studies, under half of the missing clones stem from an unresolved V gene, and the remainder is unexplained. The sample has roughly 2,300,000 clones on record, under 95% of them singletons. The ten largest clones represent 0.37% of the sample. Input material: naive CD4+ T cells from PBMCs. This specimen's cell subset or site label, per the study, means: CD45RA+ positively selected. The receptors come from a man younger than 35 in good health. Some clones in this sample may be carry-over from other donors' samples.

Only a few counts were recorded for this clone. The V and J genes are TRBV30 and TRBJ1-4; D call uncertain. Germline V gene data show CDR1 as GTSNPN and CDR2 as SVGIG (reference sequence). CDR3 length: 12 amino acids. Trimming left V 4 bases short and J 5 bases short, with 8 bases between. This chain's CDR3 is CAWTTVNEKLFF. The DNA for the CDR3 is TGTGCCTGGACCACAGTGAATGAAAAACTGTTTTTT.

The chain carries TRBV6-6 and TRBJ2-2; 8 nucleotides align to TRBD2. The V gene's germline CDR1 is MNHNY and CDR2 SVGAGI (reference sequence). The CDR3 consists of 15 residues. V trimming: 4 bases; J trimming: 5 bases; junction bases outside the gene matches: 6. The chain's CDR3 is CASSLTSAGTGELFF. The CDR3 DNA sequence: TGTGCCAGCAGTTTGACTAGCGCCGGGACCGGGGAGCTGTTTTTT.

The CDR3 bases are TGCGCCAGCAGCCCGGTTGGTGTGAGCTCTGGGGCCAACGTCCTGACTTTC. Protein product: CASSPVGVSSGANVLTF. V gene TRBV5-1 combines with J gene TRBJ2-6, with D unclear. Per germline, CDR1 SGHRS and CDR2 YFSETQ. CDR3 length equals 17 residues. Trimming left V 4 bases short and J 0 bases short, with 14 bases between.

Concerning this clone itself: Other DNA sequences in the same sample also yield this CDR3. The chain joins TRBV28 to TRBJ2-1; D is undetermined. From germline, CDR1 is MDHEN and CDR2 SYDVKM. The V and J ends lost 3 bases and 9 bases respectively, with 9 bases between them. The CDR3 extends over 12 amino acids. The CDR3 region has the DNA TGTGCCAGCAGTTTGGAAGGCGGTGAGCAGTTCTTC. Translation gives CASSLEGGEQFF.

Worth noting for this clone: One end of the junction varies from germline; a read error may be responsible. This chain joins TRBV6-1 and TRBJ2-5; 7 nucleotides align to TRBD1. Germline V CDR1 and CDR2: MNHNS, SASEGT. CDR3 length: 12 residues. The CDR3 DNA reads TGTGCCAGCAGTGAAGCGGGGCAACAGGGGAACTTC. Its translation is CASSEAGQQGNF.

The rearrangement uses TRBV2 and TRBJ2-1; 10 bases map to TRBD1. With V trimmed by 6 bases and J by 15 bases, 5 bases remained unmatched. The germline V gene encodes CDR1 SNHLY and CDR2 FYNNEI. The CDR3 is 11 residues long. The CDR3 spells CASRARDRGFF. CDR3 sequence (DNA): TGTGCCAGCAGGGCCCGGGACAGGGGGTTCTTC.

This clone was counted between two and nine times. Other DNA sequences in this sample translate to the same CDR3. The chain has TRBV7-3 and TRBJ1-2, with D perhaps matching TRBD1 (5 bases). Deletions cut 1 base from V and 2 bases from J, with 11 bases between. CDR3 length equals 15 residues. Germline CDR1 SGHTA, CDR2 FQGTGA. The CDR3 DNA reads TGTGCCAGCAGCTTAAACCCGGGACCCAACTATGGCTACACCTTC. It specifies CASSLNPGPNYGYTF.

This chain joins TRBV5-1 and TRBJ2-1; 13 positions match TRBD2. With 4 bases clipped from V and 3 bases from J, the junction kept 10 bases outside the gene matches. CDR1 and CDR2 (germline): SGHRS, YFSETQ. The CDR3 spans 18 residues. The CDR3 region has the DNA TGCGCCAGCAGCGGGGGACTAGCGGGAATCTTCCACTACAATGAGCAGTTCTTC. Amino acids: CASSGGLAGIFHYNEQFF.

Regarding this clone: Additional DNA sequences in this sample encode the identical CDR3. This chain joins TRBV27 and TRBJ2-7; TRBD1 agrees at 12 bases. Germline V CDR1 and CDR2: MNHEY, SMNVEV (reference sequence). The CDR3 covers 15 residues. V lost 5 bases and J lost 7; bases outside the gene matches: 9. The CDR3 DNA follows: TGTGCCAGCAGTCCTCCGGGACAGGGGGCGCGGGAGCAGTACTTC. Translating gives CASSPPGQGAREQYF.